This T cell receptor beta chain emerged from a study of shared clonotypes between healthy human individuals. This clone showed up just once. Spread over ten immunoSEQ deep assay plates, unsorted PBMC DNA underwent sequencing. Sequenced by immunoSEQ multiplex PCR; TCRdb stores in-frame clones only, minus some. The repertoire has hundreds of thousands of clones, 76% of them found once; the top ten carry 13%. Germline CDR1 is LNHDA and CDR2 is SQIVND (reference sequence). CDR3 length equals 15 residues. J gave up 3 bases and V 3 bases, and 4 bases lay outside the gene matches. This TCR was sampled from a woman in her forties in good health. Some clones in this sample may be carry-over from other donors' samples. V is TRBV19 and J is TRBJ1-5; TRBD1 aligns across 8 bases. The sequenced sample was PBMCs. In DNA, the CDR3 is TGTGCCAGTAGTATGGGGGACAGGTACAATCAGCCCCAGCATTTT. It translates to CASSMGDRYNQPQHF.